These 19 T cell receptor beta chains came from one sample sequenced in a study of cytomegalovirus exposure and HLA in healthy donors (dated by TCRdb to between 2016 and 2019). Libraries were constructed by the immunoSEQ multiplex PCR assay. The immuneACCESS repertoire file appears here via TCRdb, limited to in-frame rearrangements. These files lack a portion of the clones; in checked studies, under half of the deficit traces to unresolved V genes, and the cause of the others is not known. For this sample the table gives roughly 45,000 clones, of which 80% to 95% were detected only once. Roughly 5.2% of the sample is held by the ten biggest clonotypes. The specimen was PBMCs. Receptors were obtained from a man aged 18-30 years in good health and CMV-seronegative.

In nucleotides, the CDR3 is TGTGCCAGCACCCGGGTCGTGGGAGCTACCCGGGTCGGGGAGCTGTTTTTT. Its protein is CASTRVVGATRVGELFF. This chain joins TRBV7-8 and TRBJ2-2, with D possibly being TRBD2 (5 bases). The CDR3 runs 17 residues. V gave up 7 bases and J gave up 7 bases, with 25 bases separating them. Germline lookup yields CDR1 SGHVS and CDR2 FQNEAQ.

A single count supports this clone. The V gene is TRBV19, the J gene TRBJ1-1; D gene uncertain. The germline CDR1 and CDR2 sequences are LNHDA and SQIVND (reference sequence). Trimming left V 6 bases short and J 0 bases short, with 14 bases between. This CDR3 has 15 amino acids. The CDR3 reads CASSASVSVNTEAFF. The CDR3 DNA sequence: TGTGCCAGTAGCGCGTCGGTGTCCGTGAACACTGAAGCTTTCTTT.

This chain links TRBV7-6 with TRBJ2-1, with TRBD1 matching 10 bases. Trimming at V came to 1 base and at J to 7 bases, leaving 1 base not matched to a gene. The CDR3 loop spans 14 amino acids. The germline V gene encodes CDR1 SGHVS and CDR2 FNYEAQ. The CDR3 region has the DNA TGTGCCAGCAGCTTAGGACAGGGGGCGAATGAGCAGTTCTTC. It yields the protein CASSLGQGANEQFF. The full variable domain, in which reference TRBV7-6 and TRBJ2-1 provide the parts outside the CDR3, is GAGVSQSPRYKVTKRGQDVALRCDPISGHVSLYWYRQALGQGPEFLTYFNYEAQQDKSGLPNDRFSAERPEGSISTLTIQRTEQRDSAMYRCASSLGQGANEQFFGPGTRLTVL.

The DNA for the CDR3 is TGCGCCAGCAGCCCACAGGGTATGAACACTGAAGCTTTCTTT. Its translation: CASSPQGMNTEAFF. V gene TRBV5-1 combines with J gene TRBJ1-1, with D maybe TRBD1 (6 bases). V was cut by 4 bases and J by 0 bases, with 10 bases left in between. Germline CDR1 is SGHRS and CDR2 is YFSETQ. The CDR3 runs to 14 residues.

V is TRBV9 and J is TRBJ2-1; D remains ambiguous. The CDR3 consists of 13 residues. Trimming took 0 bases from V and 9 from J, leaving 10 bases between them. Looked up from germline, CDR1 is SGDLS and CDR2 is YYNGEE. CDR3 region: CASSVVGGTEQFF. In DNA, the CDR3 is TGTGCCAGCAGCGTAGTTGGTGGCACTGAGCAGTTCTTC.

The chain couples TRBV5-1 to TRBJ2-1, with 9 bases lining up with TRBD1. The CDR3 has 15 amino acids. The trim removed 4 bases at V and 4 bases at J, leaving 6 bases unmatched. Germline lookup yields CDR1 SGHRS and CDR2 YFSETQ. The CDR3 DNA follows: TGCGCCAGCAGCCCCCCCGGGACAGGGTACAATGAGCAGTTCTTC. As protein: CASSPPGTGYNEQFF.

The chain has TRBV2 and TRBJ2-1, with D possibly TRBD2 on 5 matching bases. Germline CDR1 SNHLY, CDR2 FYNNEI. The CDR3 is made up of 15 amino acids. Deletions cut 8 bases from V and 3 bases from J, with 17 bases between. The CDR3 protein is CASHPRGPFYNEQFF. The CDR3 nucleotides are TGTGCCAGCCACCCACGGGGTCCCTTCTACAATGAGCAGTTCTTC.

This rearrangement joins TRBV6-5 to TRBJ2-7; 13 positions agree with TRBD2. The CDR3 is made up of 15 amino acids. With 6 bases clipped from V and 4 bases from J, the junction kept 6 bases outside the gene matches. The germline CDR1 and CDR2 sequences are MNHEY and SVGAGI. CDR3 bases: TGTGCCAGCAGCCGGACTAGCGGGGGCGTGTACGAGCAGTACTTC. Translating gives CASSRTSGGVYEQYF.

This rearrangement joins TRBV5-1 to TRBJ2-7; TRBD2 aligns across 12 bases. V lost 0 bases to trimming and J lost 5 bases; unmatched junction nucleotides: 0. CDR1 is SGHRS and CDR2 is YFSETQ in the germline V gene. The CDR3 sequence is 14 residues long. CDR3 nucleotide sequence: TGCGCCAGCAGCTTGGGGACTAGCGGGGACGAGCAGTACTTC. This gives the protein CASSLGTSGDEQYF.

The chain is built from TRBV7-2 and TRBJ2-1; 8 nucleotides match TRBD2. CDR1 and CDR2 (germline): SGHTA, FQGNSA. J lost 8 bases, V lost 0 bases, and 6 bases had no gene match. The CDR3 consists of 15 residues. CDR3 sequence: CASSLAGGAVYEQFF. The CDR3 nucleotides read TGTGCCAGCAGCTTAGCCGGGGGGGCCGTCTATGAGCAGTTCTTC.

The chain uses TRBV9 and TRBJ2-3; 12 bases match TRBD2. CDR3 length: 17 amino acids. V lost 3 bases, J lost 2 bases, and 7 bases stayed unmatched. Germline CDR1 SGDLS, CDR2 YYNGEE. The CDR3 DNA is TGTGCCAGCAGCGCGACGGGACTAGCGGGTATCACAGATACGCAGTATTTT. Translated: CASSATGLAGITDTQYF.

The chain combines TRBV29-1 with TRBJ1-1, with a possible D match to TRBD1 (5 bases). Germline V gene data show CDR1 as SQVTM and CDR2 as ANQGSEA. V dropped 7 bases and J dropped 4 bases, with 16 bases sitting between them. The CDR3 contains 13 residues. The CDR3 coding sequence is TGCAGCGCAGTCCGGGGGGAGGGCACTGAAGCTTTCTTT. Its protein product is CSAVRGEGTEAFF.

The chain uses TRBV6-5 and TRBJ2-7; tentative D call: TRBD1 (6 bases). V was trimmed by 2 bases and J by 4 bases, leaving 12 bases between them. CDR1 and CDR2 (germline): MNHEY, SVGAGI. CDR3 size: 14 residues. CDR3 sequence (DNA): TGTGCCAGCAGTTACGGCAGGGGCAAGTACGAGCAGTACTTC. Translated: CASSYGRGKYEQYF.

The chain links TRBV7-6 to TRBJ2-1, with a possible D match to TRBD2 (6 bases). CDR3 length equals 15 residues. The V end was cut by 1 base, the J end by 7 bases, with 14 bases between. The germline V gene encodes CDR1 SGHVS and CDR2 FNYEAQ. CDR3 amino acids: CASSLVPGVKNEQFF. The CDR3 coding sequence is TGTGCCAGCAGCTTAGTTCCGGGAGTCAAGAATGAGCAGTTCTTC.

This rearrangement joins TRBV10-3 to TRBJ2-7; tentatively, D is TRBD2 (5 bases). This CDR3 is 12 amino acids long. Between the trimmed V and J ends, which lost 9 bases and 3 bases, there was a span of 12 bases. Germline CDR1 ENHRY, CDR2 SYGVKD. DNA for the CDR3: TGTGCCATTTCGGACTCGTACTACGAGCAGTACTTC. Protein sequence: CAISDSYYEQYF.

The chain carries TRBV28 and TRBJ2-7; D possibly corresponds to TRBD1 (6 bases). The CDR3 consists of 12 residues. Germline V gene data show CDR1 as MDHEN and CDR2 as SYDVKM. With 6 bases removed from V and 6 bases from J, the gap between germline ends came to 12 bases. The CDR3: CASSLRGTEQYF. The CDR3 coding sequence is TGTGCCAGCAGCCTGAGGGGGACCGAGCAGTACTTC.

With respect to this clone: Other DNA sequences in the sample encode the same CDR3. The rearrangement links TRBV27 to TRBJ2-1; 7 bases fit TRBD2. The V gene's germline CDR1 is MNHEY and CDR2 SMNVEV (reference sequence). This CDR3 comprises 14 residues. Losses at the gene ends were 5 bases for V and 5 bases for J; bases not matched to a gene: 6. The CDR3 sequence is CASSPGTTNNEQFF. CDR3 nucleotide sequence: TGTGCCAGCAGTCCCGGGACTACCAACAATGAGCAGTTCTTC.

This CDR3 reads CASSLGTDTEAFF. The CDR3 region has the DNA TGTGCCAGCAGCTTAGGGACAGACACTGAAGCTTTCTTT. This rearrangement joins TRBV7-2 to TRBJ1-1; maybe TRBD1 (6 bases). Germline V gene lookup returns CDR1 SGHTA and CDR2 FQGNSA. V shed 1 base and J shed 3 bases, with 6 bases lying between them. The CDR3 covers 13 residues.

This chain joins TRBV4-1 and TRBJ2-2; TRBD1 is a possible D gene (6 bases). The germline CDR1 and CDR2 sequences are MGHRA and YSYEKL. Trimming took off 4 bases at V and 6 bases at J, with 15 bases between the two ends. The CDR3 spans 15 residues. The CDR3 DNA sequence: TGCGCCAGCAGCCTAAATGGGGGCGTGTCCGGGGAGCTGTTTTTT. Translation gives CASSLNGGVSGELFF.